This TCR beta chain was captured by sequencing in a study of blood T cell repertoires in COVID-19. Across the study: The samples span acute and convalescent COVID-19 from the United States, Italy and Spain. PBMCs, B-cell-depleted T cells, or T cells were the source of the cDNA or gDNA that made up the material.

CDR3 length equals 18 residues. The germline V gene has CDR1 KGHDR and CDR2 SFDVKD. Trimming removed 5 bases from V and 3 bases from J; junction bases left unmatched: 14. Study processing details: Amplification of reference gene primers provided the estimated nucleated cell counts. Profiled with immunoSEQ multiplex PCR; TCRdb holds only in-frame clones, not every one. V, J and clone size derive from that table, while D and trimming were established from the DNA sequence. The sample shows 360,000 or so clones, 90% of them seen only once. Sequencing used peripheral blood. This receptor was taken from a man aged 18 to 29 with active or convalescent COVID-19. This chain connects TRBV24-1 to TRBJ2-7, with 11 bases lining up with TRBD1. The CDR3 nucleotides read TGTGCCACCAGTGGCCCGCCCGGGACAGGGGGTATCCTCTACGAGCAGTACTTC. It specifies CATSGPPGTGGILYEQYF.